This TCR beta chain was identified during a study of chemoradiotherapy in HPV16-positive cancers. In the study overall: Functional T-cell assays on two HPV16-positive patients' cells defined candidate HPV-specific clones and common TCR motifs.

The data were produced by immunoSEQ multiplex PCR, yet TCRdb's version contains in-frame clones alone and is incomplete. The profile shows under 20,000 clones, nearly 80% of them singletons. Study-wide results and caveats: Functional assays defining HPV-specific T cells used only two HPV16-positive patients. Candidate HPV-specific clones and E7-related TCR motifs grew in tumor during treatment.

There are 13 residues in the CDR3. V lost 2 bases and J 2 bases, leaving 9 bases between the germline ends. Germline values: CDR1 GTSNPN, CDR2 SVGIG (reference sequence). A note on this clone: Its target is not known.

The material was obtained from a patient who underwent chemoradiotherapy. This TCR was sampled from a human donor with HPV-associated anogenital cancer. The chain joins TRBV30 to TRBJ1-1, with D uncertain. The CDR3 loop reads CAWSSTRNTEAFF. The CDR3 DNA reads TGTGCCTGGAGTTCGACACGTAACACTGAAGCTTTCTTT.